This is a list of T cell receptor beta chains from one sample in a study of blood T cell repertoires in COVID-19. TCRdb's copy holds only in-frame clones and misses some; the assay was immunoSEQ multiplex PCR. The table has approximately 180,000 clones, just under 90% seen once. Sequencing was performed on peripheral blood. The receptors were sampled from a woman aged 65 to 85 with COVID-19, enrolled during active disease. Both conserved end residues are part of each CDR3. A D gene is named only where the DNA matches it firmly. Size is stated for part of the rows, as once, few or many counts, or as a class when the clone is expanded.

clone size	V gene	J gene	D gene	CDR3 DNA	CDR3 protein
-	TRBV2	TRBJ1-1	-	TGTGCCAGCAGTCTCTTGAATAGAAAACCTTCAAAGAACACTGAAGCTTTCTTT	CASSLLNRKPSKNTEAFF
-	TRBV19	TRBJ1-1	-	TGTGCCAGTAGAAAAGGGAACAGGGCGAACACTGAAGCTTTCTTT	CASRKGNRANTEAFF
-	TRBV19	TRBJ2-7	-	TGTGCCAGTAGTATAGTCCGAGGGCCGCACGAGCAGTACTTC	CASSIVRGPHEQYF
-	TRBV12-2	TRBJ1-5	-	TGTGCAAGTCGCTTAGCTCGGTTGGATCAGCCCCAGCATTTT	CASRLARLDQPQHF
few	TRBV6-2/TRBV6-3	TRBJ1-1	-	TGTGCCAGCAGTTCATCAGGCCGATACACTGAAGCTTTCTTT	CASSSSGRYTEAFF
-	TRBV18	TRBJ1-3	-	TGTGCCAGCCTCTCTGGAAACACCATATATTTT	CASLSGNTIYF
-	TRBV29-1	TRBJ2-7	-	TGCAGCGTCGCGGACAACTACGAGCAGTACTTC	CSVADNYEQYF
-	TRBV5-6	TRBJ2-7	-	TGTGCCAGCAGCTATACACTATCCTACGAGCAGTACTTC	CASSYTLSYEQYF
-	TRBV3-1/TRBV3-2	TRBJ2-1	TRBD1	TGTGCCAGCAGGCTGGGACAGGGTGTGAGGTTTAGCTCCTACAATGAGCAGTTCTTC	CASRLGQGVRFSSYNEQFF
-	TRBV28	TRBJ2-2	-	TGTGCCAGCAGCCTACAACTATCTAACACCGGGGAGCTGTTTTTT	CASSLQLSNTGELFF
-	TRBV19	TRBJ1-2	-	TGTGCCAGTACCCCGACAGGCCACTATGGCTACACCTTC	CASTPTGHYGYTF
few	TRBV9	TRBJ2-2	TRBD2	TGTGCCAGCAGCGGCCTAGCGGCGAACACCGGGGAGCTGTTTTTT	CASSGLAANTGELFF
-	TRBV28	TRBJ1-2	-	TGTGCCAGCAGTCCAGGGTCTAACTATGGCTACACCTTC	CASSPGSNYGYTF
-	TRBV3-1/TRBV3-2	TRBJ2-5	-	TGTGCCAGCAGCCAAGTTAGGGCGGGAGAGACCCAGTACTTC	CASSQVRAGETQYF
-	TRBV14	TRBJ1-1	TRBD1	TGTGCCAGCAGCTTTACCGGGACAGGTGGCACTGAAGCTTTCTTT	CASSFTGTGGTEAFF
-	TRBV29-1	TRBJ2-1	-	TGCAGCGTTGAAGAGACAGCTAATACAGAGCAGTTCTTC	CSVEETANTEQFF
-	TRBV5-1	TRBJ2-1	-	TGCGCCAGCAGCTTGGCCTCACAGGTTGGTACCAATGAGCAGTTCTTC	CASSLASQVGTNEQFF
-	TRBV27	TRBJ1-1	-	TGTGCCAGCAGTTTAAGGACAGCGGACACTGAAGCTTTCTTT	CASSLRTADTEAFF
-	TRBV19	TRBJ1-6	TRBD1	TGTGCCAGTAGTACTGGACAGGGGGCAAATTCACCCCTCCACTTT	CASSTGQGANSPLHF
-	TRBV4-3	TRBJ2-3	-	TGCGCCAGCAGCCAAGGAGGGAGCACAGATACGCAGTATTTT	CASSQGGSTDTQYF
-	TRBV4-2	TRBJ1-1	-	TGTGCCAGCAGCCAAGCTCCGGGACTGGGCACTGAAGCTTTCTTT	CASSQAPGLGTEAFF
-	TRBV5-1	TRBJ2-3	TRBD1	TGCGCCAGCAGGATAACAGGGGGCTATTCAGATACGCAGTATTTT	CASRITGGYSDTQYF
-	TRBV5-8	TRBJ1-1	TRBD1	TGTGCCAGCAGTACCGGACAGGGGGCTGAAGCTTTCTTT	CASSTGQGAEAFF
-	TRBV5-1	TRBJ2-3	TRBD1	TGCGCCAGCAGCGCGGGACAGGGGGCTCCAGATACGCAGTATTTT	CASSAGQGAPDTQYF
-	TRBV7-2	TRBJ2-1	TRBD2	TGTGCCAGCAGCTTAGTAGCGGGAGTTGGGGATGAGCAGTTCTTC	CASSLVAGVGDEQFF
-	TRBV28	TRBJ1-2	-	TGTGCCAGCAGTCCGCTCACATTGGGCTACACCTATGGCTACACCTTC	CASSPLTLGYTYGYTF
-	TRBV19	TRBJ2-7	TRBD2	TGTGCCAGTAAGTTGGTTGGAGCGGGAAAATCCTACGAGCAGTACTTC	CASKLVGAGKSYEQYF
-	TRBV19	TRBJ1-5	TRBD1	TGTGCCAGTAGTAGGGTAGGGACAGGAGTATTTCAGCCCCAGCATTTT	CASSRVGTGVFQPQHF
-	TRBV24-1	TRBJ1-2	-	TGTGCCACAAGGTCAGGGGATGGCTACACCTTC	CATRSGDGYTF
-	TRBV11-3	TRBJ2-7	TRBD2	TGTGCCAGCAGCTTAGACTCGCGGGCTAGCGGGAGTTACGAGCAGTACTTC	CASSLDSRASGSYEQYF
once	TRBV3-1/TRBV3-2	TRBJ2-3	-	TGTGCCAGCAGCCGGGGGGGGCGAAGCACAGATACGCAGTATTTT	CASSRGGRSTDTQYF
-	TRBV10-3	TRBJ1-1	TRBD1	TGTGCCATCAGGGGACAGGGGGCGACTGAAGCTTTCTTT	CAIRGQGATEAFF
-	TRBV15	TRBJ1-5	-	TGTGCCACCAGCAGAGATAATGGAGGGCTTCAGCCCCAGCATTTT	CATSRDNGGLQPQHF
-	TRBV11-3	TRBJ2-3	-	TGTGCCAGCAGCACCCGCGTGGAGGGCACAGATACGCAGTATTTT	CASSTRVEGTDTQYF
once	TRBV5-8	TRBJ1-4	-	TGTGCCAGCAGCCCTCTTGCAACTAATGAAAAACTGTTTTTT	CASSPLATNEKLFF
-	TRBV24-1	TRBJ2-1	-	TGTGCCACCAGTGGTGATAGTTACAATGAGCAGTTCTTC	CATSGDSYNEQFF